These T cell receptor beta chains were read from a single sample in a study of CD8+CD57+ T cells in acquired aplastic anemia. Via MiXCR, TCRdb re-called the reads, giving one row per CDR3 protein. The sample includes about 150,000 distinct CDR3 sequences, roughly 54% of them seen just once. Material: sorted CD4+, CD8+, or CD8+CD57+ T cells (not recorded which) from PBMCs. These receptors all come from a human donor with aplastic anemia. CDR3s include the opening cysteine and the closing phenylalanine or tryptophan. D genes are given only for firm matches. Some rows mark clone size as missing; the rest say once, few, many or name a class of expanded clone.

d_call | j_call | v_call | clone_size | cdr3_aa | cdr3_nt
. | TRBJ1-2 | TRBV6-4 | . | CASSDPIGRAFGGYTF | TGTGCCAGCAGTGACCCGATTGGCAGGGCGTTCGGGGGCTACACCTTC
. | TRBJ2-5 | TRBV24-1 | . | CATSGAGTATQYF | TGTGCCACCAGTGGGGCAGGGACTGCGACCCAGTACTTC
. | TRBJ1-4 | TRBV19 | once | CASSTTLSSTNEKLFF | TGTGCCAGTAGTACGACATTATCCTCAACTAATGAAAAACTGTTTTTT
. | TRBJ1-1 | TRBV6-5 | . | CASSYGTPTEAFF | TGTGCCAGCAGTTACGGAACGCCCACTGAAGCTTTCTTT
. | TRBJ1-3 | TRBV7-9 | . | CASSSGPISGNTIYF | TGTGCCAGCAGCTCGGGACCGATCTCTGGAAACACCATATATTTT
. | TRBJ2-4 | TRBV20-1 | . | CSARDWGQPGRAKNIQYF | TGCAGTGCTAGAGATTGGGGGCAGCCCGGGCGAGCCAAAAACATTCAGTACTTC
. | TRBJ2-1 | TRBV10-3 | . | CAISENQLAYNEQFF | TGTGCCATCAGTGAGAATCAGCTAGCCTACAATGAGCAGTTCTTC
TRBD1 | TRBJ2-1 | TRBV20-1 | . | CSARDKDRNEQFF | TGCAGTGCTAGAGATAAGGACAGGAATGAGCAGTTCTTC
TRBD1 | TRBJ2-1 | TRBV2 | many | CASSEIIGQGSEQFF | TGTGCCAGCAGTGAAATTATTGGACAGGGGAGTGAGCAGTTCTTC
TRBD2 | TRBJ2-2 | TRBV6-2/TRBV6-3 | . | CASSYSTSGGARIGELFF | TGTGCCAGCAGTTACTCGACTAGCGGGGGGGCCAGAATCGGGGAGCTGTTTTTT